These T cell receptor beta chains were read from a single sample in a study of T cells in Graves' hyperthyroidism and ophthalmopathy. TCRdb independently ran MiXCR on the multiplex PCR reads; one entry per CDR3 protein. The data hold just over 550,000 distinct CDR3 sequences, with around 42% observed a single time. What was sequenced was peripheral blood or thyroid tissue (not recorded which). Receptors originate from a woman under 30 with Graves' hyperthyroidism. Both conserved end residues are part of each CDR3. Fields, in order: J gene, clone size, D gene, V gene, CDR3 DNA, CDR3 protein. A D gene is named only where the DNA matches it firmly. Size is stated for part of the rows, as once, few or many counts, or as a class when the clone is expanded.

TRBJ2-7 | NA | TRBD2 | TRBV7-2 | TGTGCCAGCACCCTTTCACTCGGGGGGGGAGGGCCCGAGGACGAGCAGTACTTC | CASTLSLGGGGPEDEQYF
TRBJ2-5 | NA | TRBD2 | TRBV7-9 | TGTGCCAGCACAACGGGGGGTCGGCAGCCCCAGTACTTC | CASTTGGRQPQYF
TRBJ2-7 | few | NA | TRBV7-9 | TGTGCCAGCAGCTTAGCGATGGGCAGTTCCTACGAGCAGTACTTC | CASSLAMGSSYEQYF
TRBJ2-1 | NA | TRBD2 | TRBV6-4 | TGTGCCAGCAGTAGAGCGGGAATCAGCTCCTACGAGCAGTTCTTC | CASSRAGISSYEQFF
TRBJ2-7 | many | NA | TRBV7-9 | TGTGCCAGCAGCTTAGCGCTGGGGGACCACGAGCAGTACTTC | CASSLALGDHEQYF
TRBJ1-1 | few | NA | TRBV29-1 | TGCAGCGTTGAAGACCGCGGGCAGGGAGCTTTCTTT | CSVEDRGQGAFF
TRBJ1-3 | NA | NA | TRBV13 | TGTGCCAGCAGCTTAGGGGGATACTCTGGAAACACCATATATTTT | CASSLGGYSGNTIYF
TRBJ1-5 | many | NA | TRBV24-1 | TGTGCCACCGGGGGGGAGACTAGCAATCAGCCCCAGCATTTT | CATGGETSNQPQHF
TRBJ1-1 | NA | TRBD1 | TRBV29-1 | TGCAGCGTCCTGACAGGGGTCGACACTGAAGCTTTCTTT | CSVLTGVDTEAFF
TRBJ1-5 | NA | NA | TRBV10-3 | TGTGCCATCAGTGCTAGCGGGACCCTCAATCAGCCCCAGCATTTT | CAISASGTLNQPQHF
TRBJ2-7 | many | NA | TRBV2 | TGTGCCAGCAGTGAAGAGGGAGCGGAGCAGTACTTC | CASSEEGAEQYF
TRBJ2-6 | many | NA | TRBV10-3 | TGTGCCATCACCCCGGACATTTCTGGGGCCAACGTCCTGACTTTC | CAITPDISGANVLTF
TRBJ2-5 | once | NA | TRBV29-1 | TGCAGCGTCAGAGGGGCGCCAGAGACCCAGTACTTC | CSVRGAPETQYF
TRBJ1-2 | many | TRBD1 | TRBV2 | TGTGCCAGCAGGAGACAGGGGTTAACCTTC | CASRRQGLTF
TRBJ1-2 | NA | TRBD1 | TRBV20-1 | TGCAGTGCTAGACCCTGGGGGCAGGGGGTGAACTATGGCTACACCTTC | CSARPWGQGVNYGYTF
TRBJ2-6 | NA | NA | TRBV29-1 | TGCAGCCCTAGTCCTGGGGCCAACGTCCTGACTTTC | CSPSPGANVLTF
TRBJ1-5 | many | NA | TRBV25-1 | TGTGCCAGCAGTGAATATCAAGGGGCGGGTAGCAATCAGCCCCAGCATTTT | CASSEYQGAGSNQPQHF
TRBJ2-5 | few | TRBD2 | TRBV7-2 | TGTGCCAGCAGCAGAGGCAAGGGGACTAGCGGCCAAGAGACCCAGTACTTC | CASSRGKGTSGQETQYF
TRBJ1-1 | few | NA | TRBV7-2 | TGTGCCAGCAGCTTAGTTTCCCGGGAAGCTTTCTTT | CASSLVSREAFF
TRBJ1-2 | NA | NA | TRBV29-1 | TGCAGCGTTGAGGGTCAATCAGGGTACACCTTC | CSVEGQSGYTF
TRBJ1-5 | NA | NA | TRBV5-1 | TGCGCCAGCAGCCGGGCAGCTAATCAGCCCCAGCATTTT | CASSRAANQPQHF
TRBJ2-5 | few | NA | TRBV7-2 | TGTGCCAGCAGCCAGCGGCCAGAAGAGACCCAGTACTTC | CASSQRPEETQYF
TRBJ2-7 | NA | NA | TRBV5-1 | TGCGCCAGCAGAGAACCGGGAACCTACGAGCAGTACTTC | CASREPGTYEQYF
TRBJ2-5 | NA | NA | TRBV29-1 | TGCAGCCGCTTTGGAAGCCATCAGCCCCAGTACTTC | CSRFGSHQPQYF
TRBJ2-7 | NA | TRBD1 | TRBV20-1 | TGCAGTGCTAGCCCCACAGGGGAAGCTTTCGAGCAGTACTTC | CSASPTGEAFEQYF
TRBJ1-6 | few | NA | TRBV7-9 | TGTGCCAGCAGTCAAGGGGGGGTGAATTCACCCCTCCACTTT | CASSQGGVNSPLHF
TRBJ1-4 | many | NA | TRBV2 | TGTGCCAGCAGTGGGACATCCAGTAAACTGTTTTTT | CASSGTSSKLFF
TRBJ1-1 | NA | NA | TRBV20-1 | TGCAGTGCTAGTGGGAGGGCTGAAGCTTTCTTT | CSASGRAEAFF
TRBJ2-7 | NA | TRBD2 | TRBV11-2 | TGTGCCAGCAGCTTACAGTGGACTAGCGGGTTCTACGAGCAGTACTTC | CASSLQWTSGFYEQYF
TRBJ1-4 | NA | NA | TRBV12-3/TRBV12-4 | TGTGCCAGCAGTTTGTTGTTGTTTTTT | CASSLLLFF
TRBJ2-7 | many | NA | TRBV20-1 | TGCAGTGCCTGCACCGAGCAGTACTTC | CSACTEQYF
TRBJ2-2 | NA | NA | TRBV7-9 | TGTGCCAGCAGCTTGCGACAGGGAGGGACCGGGGAGCTGTTTTTT | CASSLRQGGTGELFF
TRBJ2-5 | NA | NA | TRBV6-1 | TGTGCCAGCGATTATGGGGGCAGTGGCCTCCAAGAGACCCAGTACTTC | CASDYGGSGLQETQYF
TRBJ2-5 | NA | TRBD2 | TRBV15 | TGTGCCACCAGCAGACCACTAGCGGGAGTACAAGAGACCCAGTACTTC | CATSRPLAGVQETQYF
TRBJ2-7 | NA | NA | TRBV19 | TGTGCCAGTAGCGTTGGACTGAGCAGAATCTACGAGCAGTACTTC | CASSVGLSRIYEQYF
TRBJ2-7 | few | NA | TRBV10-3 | TGTGCCACCGAAGGGCGGTACTCCTACGAGCAGTACTTC | CATEGRYSYEQYF
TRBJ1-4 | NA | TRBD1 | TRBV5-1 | TGCGCCAGCAGCTCCGGGACAGTCCATGAAAAACTGTTTTTT | CASSSGTVHEKLFF
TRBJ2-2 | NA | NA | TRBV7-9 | TGTGCCAGCAGCTTAGTGGTCCCCGGGGGGCTGTTTTTT | CASSLVVPGGLFF
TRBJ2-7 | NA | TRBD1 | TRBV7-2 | TGTGCCAGCAGCTCCGGGACAGTTCGGAGCGAGCAGTACTTC | CASSSGTVRSEQYF
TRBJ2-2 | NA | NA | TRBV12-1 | TGTGCCAGCAGCTATGAGAGCAGTACCGCAACGAACACCGGGGAGCTGTTTTTT | CASSYESSTATNTGELFF
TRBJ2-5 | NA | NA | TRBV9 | TGTGCCAGCAGCGTAGAAGCGGTAGAGGGAGAAGAGACCCAGTACTTC | CASSVEAVEGEETQYF
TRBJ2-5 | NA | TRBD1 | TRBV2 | TGTGCCAGCAGTGGGGCGGGGACAGGGCTTGAGACCCAGTACTTC | CASSGAGTGLETQYF
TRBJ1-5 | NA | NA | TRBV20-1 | TGCAGTGCTAGCGGGAGGGGTCAGCCCCAGCATTTT | CSASGRGQPQHF
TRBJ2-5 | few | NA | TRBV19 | TGTGCCAGTAGTATTTCGTCAGGATGGGAGACCCAGTACTTC | CASSISSGWETQYF
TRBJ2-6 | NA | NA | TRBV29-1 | TGCAGCGTTGAAGTTACAGGGACCTCTGGGGCCAACGTCCTGACTTTC | CSVEVTGTSGANVLTF
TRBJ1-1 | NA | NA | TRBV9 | TGTGCCAGCAGCGTAGCTGGGGGTTTCTTT | CASSVAGGFF
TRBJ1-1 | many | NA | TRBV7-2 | TGTGCCAGCAGCTTAAACAGGGACACTGAAGCTTTCTTT | CASSLNRDTEAFF
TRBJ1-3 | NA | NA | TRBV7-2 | TGTGCCAGCAGCTTTGGGGGTGAAAACACCATATATTTT | CASSFGGENTIYF
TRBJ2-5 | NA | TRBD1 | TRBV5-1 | TGCGCCAGCAGCGCAGGGGGCGGTAAAGAGACCCAGTACTTC | CASSAGGGKETQYF
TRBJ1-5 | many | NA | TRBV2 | TGTGCCAGCAGTGAGGGGACATCGAAAGGCAATCAGCCCCAGCATTTT | CASSEGTSKGNQPQHF
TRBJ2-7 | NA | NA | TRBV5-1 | TGCGCCAGCAGCTTCACTAGCTTTCGGGACGAGCAGTACTTC | CASSFTSFRDEQYF
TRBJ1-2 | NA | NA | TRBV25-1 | TGTGCCAGCAAGGGAGGGGAATATGGCTACACCTTC | CASKGGEYGYTF
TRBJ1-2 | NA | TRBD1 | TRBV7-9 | TGTGCCAGCAGCCCCCCCGACAGGGGGCTTGTTGGCTACACCTTC | CASSPPDRGLVGYTF
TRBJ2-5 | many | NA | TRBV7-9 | TGTGCCAGCTCCCCAAGGACGGGCAGAGAGACCCAGTACTTC | CASSPRTGRETQYF
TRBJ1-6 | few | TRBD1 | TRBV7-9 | TGTGCCAGCAGATCCCCCGGGACAGGGAATTCACCCCTCCACTTT | CASRSPGTGNSPLHF